What follows describes a single TCR beta chain. Some clones are missing from TCRdb's copy, which holds only in-frame ones; the method was immunoSEQ multiplex PCR. The data hold tens of thousands of clones, with more than 65% observed a single time. The data were obtained in a study of glioma-infiltrating T cells after dendritic cell vaccination. The CDR3 is made up of 15 amino acids. J was trimmed by 3 bases and V by 3 bases; bases with no gene match: 7. Germline CDR1 and CDR2: LNHDA and SQIVND (reference sequence). The gene calls are TRBV19 and TRBJ1-1, with 7 nucleotides matching TRBD1. The source material was blood, sampled before dendritic cell vaccination. This TCR was sampled from a human donor with glioblastoma. This CDR3 reads CASSIRGRGDTEAFF. The CDR3 DNA is TGTGCCAGTAGTATCCGCGGCAGGGGGGACACTGAAGCTTTCTTT.